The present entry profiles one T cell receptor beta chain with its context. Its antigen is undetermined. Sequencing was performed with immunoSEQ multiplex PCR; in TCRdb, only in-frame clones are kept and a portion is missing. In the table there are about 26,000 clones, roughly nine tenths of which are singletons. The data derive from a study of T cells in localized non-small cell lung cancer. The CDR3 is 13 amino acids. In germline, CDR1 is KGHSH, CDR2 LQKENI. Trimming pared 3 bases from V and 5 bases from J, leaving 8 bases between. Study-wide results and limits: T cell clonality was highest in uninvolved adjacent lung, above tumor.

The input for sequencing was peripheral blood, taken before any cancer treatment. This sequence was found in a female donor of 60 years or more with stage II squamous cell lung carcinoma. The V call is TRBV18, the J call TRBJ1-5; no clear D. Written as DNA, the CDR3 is TGTGCCAGCTCACCTTCCCCCGATCAGCCCCAGCATTTT. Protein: CASSPSPDQPQHF.